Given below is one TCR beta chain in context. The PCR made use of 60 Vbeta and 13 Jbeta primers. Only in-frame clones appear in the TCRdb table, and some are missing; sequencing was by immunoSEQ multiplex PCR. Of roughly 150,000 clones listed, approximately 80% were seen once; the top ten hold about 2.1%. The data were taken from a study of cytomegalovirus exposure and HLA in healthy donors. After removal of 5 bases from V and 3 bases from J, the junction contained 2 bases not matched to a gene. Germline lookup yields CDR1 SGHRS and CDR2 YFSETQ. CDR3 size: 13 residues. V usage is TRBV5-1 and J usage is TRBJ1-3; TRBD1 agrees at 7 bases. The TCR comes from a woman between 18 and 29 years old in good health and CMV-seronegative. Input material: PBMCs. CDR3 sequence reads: CASRRTGGNTIYF. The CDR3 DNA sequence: TGCGCCAGCAGACGGACAGGTGGAAACACCATATATTTT.